These 22 T cell receptor beta chains were sequenced from one sample in a study of shared clonotypes between healthy human individuals. This table comes from immunoSEQ multiplex PCR, and its TCRdb copy is limited to in-frame clones, with some not included. Here the sample spans roughly 2 million clones, roughly 95% being singletons. The specimen was naive CD4+ T cells sorted from blood. Subset in this sample: CD45RA+ positively selected. Receptors were obtained from a man aged 18-30 years in good health.

This clone was detected a few times. The same CDR3 is also encoded by other DNA sequences in this sample. This chain uses TRBV6-4 with TRBJ1-1, with unresolved D. V gave up 3 bases and J gave up 0 bases, with 5 bases separating them. CDR3 length: 13 amino acids. Germline loops: CDR1 MRHNA, CDR2 SNTAGT. CDR3 sequence (DNA): TGTGCCAGCAGTGAAGGATTGAACACTGAAGCTTTCTTT. Its translation is CASSEGLNTEAFF.

The chain carries TRBV6-1 and TRBJ2-1, with D maybe TRBD1 (5 bases). The germline V gene has CDR1 MNHNS and CDR2 SASEGT. Trimming took 4 bases from V and 3 from J, leaving 16 bases between them. This CDR3 comprises 16 residues. The CDR3 is CASSGPRQPFYNEQFF. The CDR3 DNA follows: TGTGCCAGCAGTGGGCCCCGACAGCCGTTCTACAATGAGCAGTTCTTC.

The count of this clone is one. This sample also contains other DNA sequences that code for the same CDR3. The chain recombines TRBV18 with TRBJ1-3, with D maybe TRBD1 (5 bases). V was cut by 6 bases and J by 8 bases, with 14 bases left in between. The CDR3 contains 13 residues. Germline V lookup: CDR1 KGHSH, CDR2 LQKENI. As DNA, the CDR3 is TGTGCCAGCTCTCCTGGGACGAGGGACACCATATATTTT. This encodes CASSPGTRDTIYF.

This chain connects TRBV11-1 to TRBJ1-6; maybe TRBD1 (5 bases). The CDR3 consists of 17 residues. Germline V gene data show CDR1 as SGHAT and CDR2 as FQDESV (reference sequence). V lost 6 bases to trimming and J lost 0 bases, with 15 bases between them. The CDR3 DNA reads TGTGCCAGCAGACCCGGGACCGCCAGCTCCTATAATTCACCCCTCCACTTT. It codes for CASRPGTASSYNSPLHF.

V is TRBV1 and J is TRBJ1-2. TRBV1 is a documented pseudogene. The CDR3 covers 17 residues. The CDR3 DNA follows: TGCACCAGCAGCCAGTACACTGGACATGGAGGGATAGGTGGCTACACCTTC. Its protein product is CTSSQYTGHGGIGGYTF.

The chain has TRBV2 and TRBJ1-2; 8 nucleotides line up with TRBD1. CDR3 length equals 13 residues. The germline V gene has CDR1 SNHLY and CDR2 FYNNEI. J lost 7 bases, V lost 6 bases, and 7 bases had no gene match. CDR3 sequence: CASSNQGAIGYTF. CDR3 nucleotide sequence: TGTGCCAGCAGCAACCAGGGGGCGATTGGCTACACCTTC. The full variable domain, its missing parts supplied by reference TRBV2 and TRBJ1-2, is EPEVTQTPSHQVTQMGQEVILRCVPISNHLYFYWYRQILGQKVEFLVSFYNNEISEKSEIFDDQFSVERPDGSNFTLKIRSTKLEDSAMYFCASSNQGAIGYTFGSGTRLTVV.

The genes are TRBV14 and TRBJ1-2; 9 nucleotides align to TRBD1. J lost 3 bases, V lost 4 bases, and 6 bases had no gene match. Germline lookup yields CDR1 SGHDN and CDR2 FVKESK. CDR3 length: 15 residues. The CDR3 loop reads CASSPQTGGDYGYTF. CDR3 DNA sequence: TGTGCCAGCAGCCCCCAGACAGGGGGGGACTATGGCTACACCTTC.

This chain links TRBV29-1 with TRBJ1-4; perhaps TRBD1 as D (5 bases). V lost 3 bases and J lost 6, with 14 bases in between. The CDR3 runs 14 residues. The germline gives CDR1 SQVTM, CDR2 ANQGSEA. The CDR3: CSVDGGSSYEKLFF. CDR3 in DNA: TGCAGCGTTGATGGGGGGTCGAGCTATGAAAAACTGTTTTTT.

The chain carries TRBV7-2 and TRBJ1-4; 7 nucleotides align to TRBD1. Germline lookup yields CDR1 SGHTA and CDR2 FQGNSA. After removal of 3 bases from V and 0 bases from J, the junction contained 10 bases not matched to a gene. The CDR3 covers 18 residues. The CDR3 nucleotides are TGTGCCAGCAGCTTCGCATTCCGGGACAGTTCAACTAATGAAAAACTGTTTTTT. Translated, it gives CASSFAFRDSSTNEKLFF.

The chain recombines TRBV10-3 with TRBJ2-2, with TRBD1 matching over 9 bases. The CDR3 covers 17 residues. The germline V gene has CDR1 ENHRY and CDR2 SYGVKD. Trimming removed 4 bases from V and 2 bases from J; junction bases left unmatched: 8. CDR3 in amino acids: CAISAPPGQGNTGELFF. The CDR3, as DNA: TGTGCCATCAGTGCACCGCCGGGACAGGGTAACACCGGGGAGCTGTTTTTT.

The rearrangement links TRBV19 to TRBJ1-4; unclear D gene. CDR3 length equals 15 residues. Germline V CDR1 and CDR2: LNHDA, SQIVND (reference sequence). Trimming left V 1 base short and J 0 bases short, with 6 bases between. The CDR3 here is CASSIGQTTNEKLFF. The DNA of the CDR3 is TGTGCCAGTAGTATAGGTCAGACAACTAATGAAAAACTGTTTTTT.

Worth noting for this clone: The same CDR3 can be traced to other DNA sequences in this sample. The rearrangement joins TRBV7-9 to TRBJ1-4; no firm D call. V was shortened by 3 bases and J by 0 bases, with 5 bases between the two germline ends. CDR1 and CDR2 from the germline V gene are SEHNR and FQNEAQ (reference sequence). The CDR3 runs 14 residues. CDR3 DNA sequence: TGTGCCAGCAGCTTTGACACAACTAATGAAAAACTGTTTTTT. Translating gives CASSFDTTNEKLFF.

V is TRBV11-2 and J is TRBJ1-3; TRBD1 might be the D (5 bases). Germline loops: CDR1 SGHAT, CDR2 FQNNGV. The CDR3 has 16 amino acids. V was trimmed by 1 base and J by 2 bases, leaving 12 bases between them. CDR3 in amino acids: CASSLGGRATGNTIYF. DNA of the CDR3: TGTGCCAGCAGCTTAGGTGGCAGGGCAACTGGAAACACCATATATTTT.

The rearrangement joins TRBV2 to TRBJ1-5; D perhaps matches TRBD1 (5 bases). The CDR3 loop spans 15 amino acids. V was shortened by 5 bases and J by 4 bases, with 15 bases between the two germline ends. Germline V gives CDR1 SNHLY, CDR2 FYNNEI. CDR3 in DNA: TGTGCCAGCAGTCACCGGGACCTAGGAAATCAGCCCCAGCATTTT. This translates into CASSHRDLGNQPQHF.

The chain uses TRBV6-1 and TRBJ1-2; weak D call: TRBD1 (5 bases). V was pared by 7 bases and J by 3 bases, with 12 bases between. The CDR3 length is 13 residues. Germline V gene sequence: CDR1 MNHNS, CDR2 SASEGT. The CDR3 sequence is CASISGGYYGYTF. The CDR3 nucleotides are TGTGCCAGCATTAGCGGGGGTTACTATGGCTACACCTTC.

The gene calls are TRBV5-1 and TRBJ1-3; tentatively, D is TRBD1 (5 bases). The CDR3 covers 14 residues. V lost 5 bases, J lost 6 bases, and 15 bases lay in between. From germline, CDR1 is SGHRS and CDR2 YFSETQ. The CDR3 DNA reads as TGCGCCAGCAGGCGTGAGGGGTCCGAAAACACCATATATTTT. It specifies CASRREGSENTIYF.

The chain carries TRBV5-6 and TRBJ1-6; 9 nucleotides align to TRBD1. Germline V gene lookup returns CDR1 SGHDT and CDR2 YYEEEE. CDR3 length: 17 amino acids. J lost 8 bases, V lost 0 bases, and 9 bases had no gene match. CDR3 in amino acids: CASSLVQGASRDSPLHF. In nucleotides, the CDR3 is TGTGCCAGCAGCTTGGTACAGGGGGCGAGCCGGGATTCACCCCTCCACTTT.

This clone was picked up one time. Distinct nucleotide sequences in the sample also encode this CDR3. DNA for the CDR3: TGCAGTGCTAGAGGGATCTATGGCTACACCTTC. Residues: CSARGIYGYTF. V gene TRBV20-1 combines with J gene TRBJ1-2, with D hard to call. From germline, CDR1 is DFQATT and CDR2 SNEGSKA (reference sequence). This CDR3 is 11 amino acids long. V was pared by 1 base and J by 4 bases, with 4 bases between.

This chain uses TRBV28 with TRBJ1-1, with D uncertain. V shed 7 bases and J shed 1 base, with 10 bases lying between them. CDR1 is MDHEN and CDR2 is SYDVKM in the germline V gene. The CDR3 totals 13 residues. For the CDR3, the DNA is TGTGCCAGCACCGTTGCAGCGAACACTGAAGCTTTCTTT. Its protein is CASTVAANTEAFF.

The chain carries TRBV7-2 and TRBJ1-2; D remains unclear. The CDR3 spans 16 residues. V dropped 5 bases and J dropped 2 bases, with 18 bases sitting between them. Germline V gene data show CDR1 as SGHTA and CDR2 as FQGNSA. CDR3 protein: CASSPYHRAGNYGYTF. The CDR3 DNA reads as TGTGCCAGCAGCCCTTACCACCGGGCGGGGAACTATGGCTACACCTTC. The variable domain in full, with the rest retrieved from reference TRBV7-2 and TRBJ1-2, is GAGVSQSPSNKVTEKGKDVELRCDPISGHTALYWYRQSLGQGLEFLIYFQGNSAPDKSGLPSDRFSAERTGGSVSTLTIQRTQQEDSAVYLCASSPYHRAGNYGYTFGSGTRLTVV.

This clone occurred once. The CDR3, as DNA: TGTGCCAGCAGCTTGTTGGTAGGGAACACTGAAGCTTTCTTT. Its translation is CASSLLVGNTEAFF. The rearrangement joins TRBV7-2 to TRBJ1-1; no clear D. Germline-derived CDR1 and CDR2 are SGHTA and FQGNSA. The CDR3 length is 14 residues. V was trimmed by 3 bases and J by 1 base, leaving 9 bases between them.

J is TRBJ2-2 and V is TRBV9, with a possible D match to TRBD2 (6 bases). The CDR3 is made up of 15 amino acids. V was shortened by 3 bases and J by 6 bases, with 15 bases between the two germline ends. Germline V gene data show CDR1 as SGDLS and CDR2 as YYNGEE. CDR3 nucleotides: TGTGCCAGCAGCGCCCGCGGGATGATAGCCGGGGAGCTGTTTTTT. Translation gives CASSARGMIAGELFF.